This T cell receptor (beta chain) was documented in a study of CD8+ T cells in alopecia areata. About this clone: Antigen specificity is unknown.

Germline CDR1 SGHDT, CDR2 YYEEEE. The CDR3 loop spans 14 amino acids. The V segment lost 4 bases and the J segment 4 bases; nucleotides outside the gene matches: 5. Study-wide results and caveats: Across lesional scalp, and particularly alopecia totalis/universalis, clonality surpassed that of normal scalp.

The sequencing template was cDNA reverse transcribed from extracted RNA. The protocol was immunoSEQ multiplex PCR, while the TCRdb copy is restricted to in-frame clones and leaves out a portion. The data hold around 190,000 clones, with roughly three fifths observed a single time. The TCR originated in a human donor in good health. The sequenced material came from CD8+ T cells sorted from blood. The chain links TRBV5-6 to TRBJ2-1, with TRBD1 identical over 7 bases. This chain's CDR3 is CASSIRDSYNEQFF. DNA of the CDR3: TGTGCCAGCAGCATCCGGGACAGTTACAATGAGCAGTTCTTC.